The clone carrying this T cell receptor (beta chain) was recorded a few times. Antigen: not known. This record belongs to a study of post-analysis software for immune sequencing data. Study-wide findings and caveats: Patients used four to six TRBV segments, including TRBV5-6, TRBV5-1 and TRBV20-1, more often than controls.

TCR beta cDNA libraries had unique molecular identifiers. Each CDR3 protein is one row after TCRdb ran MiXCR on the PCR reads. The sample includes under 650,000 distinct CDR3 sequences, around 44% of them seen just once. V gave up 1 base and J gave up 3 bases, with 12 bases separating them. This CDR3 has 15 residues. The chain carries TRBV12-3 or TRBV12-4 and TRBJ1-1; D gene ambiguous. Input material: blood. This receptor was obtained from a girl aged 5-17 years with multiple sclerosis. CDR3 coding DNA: TGTGCCAGCAGTTTAGGTCGCCAGGCGGACACTGAAGCTTTCTTT. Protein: CASSLGRQADTEAFF.